These 13 T cell receptor beta chains were sequenced from one sample in a study of vaccination and CD4 T cells after COVID-19. Researchers used the Oncomine TCR Beta short-read assay to sequence DNA from cultured CD4+ T cells. MiXCR, run by TCRdb on the PCR reads, gives a single entry per CDR3 protein. In the table there are more than 20,000 distinct CDR3 sequences, about 52% of which are singletons. Treatment: approximately nine-day PBMC culture with coronavirus spike peptide pools or control peptides (ViraFEST assay). Which antigens these TCRs recognize remains unknown. Sequencing was done on a sample of CD4+ T cells from blood, cultured in vitro. The receptors were sampled from a human donor who had recovered from COVID-19.

The CDR3 sequence: CASLLPSGANVLTF. Here the CDR3 DNA reads TGTGCCAGTCTCTTGCCTTCTGGGGCCAACGTCCTGACTTTC. The rearrangement links TRBV19 to TRBJ2-6; D is ambiguous. In germline, CDR1 is LNHDA, CDR2 SQIVND (reference sequence). V gave up 8 bases and J gave up 1 base, with 9 bases separating them. The CDR3 loop spans 14 amino acids.

The chain has TRBV19 and TRBJ1-5; tentative D call: TRBD1 (5 bases). Trimming pared 5 bases from V and 3 bases from J, leaving 11 bases between. The CDR3 length is 14 residues. Germline V CDR1 and CDR2: LNHDA, SQIVND (reference sequence). Written as DNA, the CDR3 is TGTGCCAGTAGTTCAGCGGGGGTCAATCAGCCCCAGCATTTT. It codes for CASSSAGVNQPQHF.

V gene TRBV6-4 combines with J gene TRBJ1-1; 9 nucleotides line up with TRBD1. CDR3 length: 14 residues. J gave up 1 base and V 6 bases, and 3 bases lay outside the gene matches. The germline gives CDR1 MRHNA, CDR2 SNTAGT. Here the CDR3 DNA reads TGTGCCAGCAGAGAACAGGGGGCGAACACTGAAGCTTTCTTT. This translates into CASREQGANTEAFF.

The chain combines TRBV27 with TRBJ2-7; D ambiguous. CDR1 is MNHEY and CDR2 is SMNVEV in the germline V gene (reference sequence). The CDR3 extends over 15 amino acids. The V gene lost 5 bases and the J gene lost 5 bases, with 19 bases spanning the gap. DNA of the CDR3: TGTGCCAGCAGTCCACTATCAAACGGCCTTAACGAGCAGTACTTC. Translation: CASSPLSNGLNEQYF.

This chain joins TRBV6-2 or TRBV6-3 and TRBJ1-5, with 8 bases identical to TRBD1. Germline V gene data show CDR1 as MNHEY and CDR2 as SVGEGT. The CDR3 extends over 15 amino acids. V lost 3 bases to trimming and J lost 2 bases; unmatched junction nucleotides: 3. CDR3 DNA: TGTGCCAGCAGTTATGGGGGACAGGGCAATCAGCCCCAGCATTTT. It encodes CASSYGGQGNQPQHF.

This clonotype came up a few times. The V call is TRBV2, the J call TRBJ1-1; a weak D match, TRBD1 (6 bases). Deletions cut 5 bases from V and 5 bases from J, with 15 bases between. This CDR3 contains 14 residues. CDR1 and CDR2 (germline): SNHLY, FYNNEI. The CDR3: CASSKTGPGTEAFF. DNA of the CDR3: TGTGCCAGCAGTAAAACAGGGCCTGGAACTGAAGCTTTCTTT.

The V gene is TRBV7-2, the J gene TRBJ1-2, with no clear D. Germline CDR1 reads SGHTA; CDR2 reads FQGNSA. This CDR3 spans 13 amino acids. V shed 3 bases and J shed 2 bases, with 7 bases lying between them. This CDR3 is CASSFGQNYGYTF. Written as DNA, the CDR3 is TGTGCCAGCAGCTTTGGCCAGAACTATGGCTACACCTTC.

This chain joins TRBV24-1 and TRBJ1-1; 8 nucleotides match TRBD1. The CDR3 length is 14 residues. J was trimmed by 3 bases and V by 3 bases; bases with no gene match: 2. CDR1 and CDR2 from the germline V gene are KGHDR and SFDVKD. The CDR3: CATSDTQGDTEAFF. CDR3 coding DNA: TGTGCCACCAGTGATACACAGGGGGACACTGAAGCTTTCTTT.

This chain uses TRBV10-3 with TRBJ2-2, with TRBD2 identical over 7 bases. The V and J ends lost 7 bases and 1 base, in that order; junction bases with no gene match: 3. The CDR3 runs to 14 residues. CDR1 ENHRY and CDR2 SYGVKD come from the germline V gene. The CDR3, as DNA: TGTGCCATCACCCCTAGCGGGAACACCGGGGAGCTGTTTTTT. Translation: CAITPSGNTGELFF.

V is TRBV5-5 and J is TRBJ2-3; 7 bases match TRBD2. Germline-derived CDR1 and CDR2 are SGHKS and YYEKEE (reference sequence). Germline trimming cut 4 bases from V and 2 bases from J; bases unmatched to any gene: 10. The length of the CDR3 is 16 residues. The CDR3: CASSRQRDPFTDTQYF. CDR3 in DNA: TGTGCCAGCAGCCGCCAGCGGGATCCCTTCACAGATACGCAGTATTTT.

The chain recombines TRBV7-8 with TRBJ2-7, with D perhaps TRBD2 (6 bases). The CDR3 extends over 16 amino acids. Germline V gene data show CDR1 as SGHVS and CDR2 as FQNEAQ. V was pared by 5 bases and J by 0 bases, with 17 bases between. CDR3 bases: TGTGCCAGCAGCCTCTTTAGCGGTGTTAGCTCCTACGAGCAGTACTTC. This translates into CASSLFSGVSSYEQYF.

Written as DNA, the CDR3 is TGCAGTGCAACCAGACTAGCGGGGGGGGGCACAGATACGCAGTATTTT. It translates to CSATRLAGGGTDTQYF. The chain links TRBV20-1 to TRBJ2-3, with TRBD2 identical over 14 bases. The CDR3 is 16 amino acids. Germline V gene sequence: CDR1 DFQATT, CDR2 SNEGSKA (reference sequence). V gave up 6 bases and J gave up 1 base; unmatched junction bases: 6.

The J gene is TRBJ2-5, the V gene TRBV11-2; TRBD2 agrees at 14 bases. This CDR3 comprises 16 residues. The germline gives CDR1 SGHAT, CDR2 FQNNGV. The V and J ends lost 5 bases and 5 bases, in that order; junction bases with no gene match: 7. CDR3 DNA sequence: TGTGCCAGCAGCGTGACTAGCGGGAGGGTTGCGGAGACCCAGTACTTC. It translates to CASSVTSGRVAETQYF. Variable domain in full (rest from reference TRBV11-2 and TRBJ2-5): EAGVAQSPRYKIIEKRQSVAFWCNPISGHATLYWYQQILGQGPKLLIQFQNNGVVDDSQLPKDRFSAERLKGVDSTLKIQPAKLEDSAVYLCASSVTSGRVAETQYFGPGTRLLVL.